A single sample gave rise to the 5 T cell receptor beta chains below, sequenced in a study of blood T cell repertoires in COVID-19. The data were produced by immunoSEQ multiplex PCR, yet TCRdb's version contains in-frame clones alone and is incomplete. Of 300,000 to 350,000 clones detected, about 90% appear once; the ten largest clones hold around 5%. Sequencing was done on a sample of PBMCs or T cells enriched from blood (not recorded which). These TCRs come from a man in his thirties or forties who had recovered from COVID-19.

CDR3 sequence (DNA): TGTGCCAGCAACTATGTGACAGGGGTCACGGGAGGCTACACCTTC. This gives the protein CASNYVTGVTGGYTF. The J gene is TRBJ1-2, the V gene TRBV5-6; 8 positions agree with TRBD1. V trimming: 6 bases; J trimming: 8 bases; junction bases outside the gene matches: 15. Per the germline V gene, CDR1 is SGHDT and CDR2 is YYEEEE. The CDR3 is 15 amino acids.

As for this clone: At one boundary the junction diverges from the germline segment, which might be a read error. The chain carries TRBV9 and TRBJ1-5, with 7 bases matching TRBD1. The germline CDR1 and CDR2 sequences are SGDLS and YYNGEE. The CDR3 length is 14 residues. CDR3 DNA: TGTGCCAGCAGCGTTACCGGGACAGATCCCCCAGGCCCTTTT. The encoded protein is CASSVTGTDPPGPF.

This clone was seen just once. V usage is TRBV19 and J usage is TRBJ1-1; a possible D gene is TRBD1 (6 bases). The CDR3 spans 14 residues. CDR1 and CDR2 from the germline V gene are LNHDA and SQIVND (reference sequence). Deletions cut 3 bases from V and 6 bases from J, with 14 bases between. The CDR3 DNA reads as TGTGCCAGTAGTATTCGGTCAGGGGCCTCTGAAGCTTTCTTT. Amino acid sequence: CASSIRSGASEAFF. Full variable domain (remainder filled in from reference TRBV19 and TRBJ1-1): DGGITQSPKYLFRKEGQNVTLSCEQNLNHDAMYWYRQDPGQGLRLIYYSQIVNDFQKGDIAEGYSVSREKKESFPLTVTSAQKNPTAFYLCASSIRSGASEAFFGQGTRLTVV.

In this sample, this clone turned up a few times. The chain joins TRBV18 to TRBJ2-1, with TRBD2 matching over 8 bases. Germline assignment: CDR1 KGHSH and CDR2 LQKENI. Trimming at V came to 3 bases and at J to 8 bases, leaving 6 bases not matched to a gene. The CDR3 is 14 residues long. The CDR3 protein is CASSPPGGADEQFF. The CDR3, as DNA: TGTGCCAGCTCACCCCCCGGGGGGGCCGATGAGCAGTTCTTC.

This CDR3 reads CAWSTGQGVNQPQHF. The CDR3 coding sequence is TGTGCCTGGAGCACCGGACAGGGCGTGAATCAGCCCCAGCATTTT. V and J are TRBV30 and TRBJ1-5; TRBD1 agrees at 8 bases. The CDR3 has 15 residues. After removal of 3 bases from V and 4 bases from J, the junction contained 8 bases not matched to a gene. Germline-derived CDR1 and CDR2 are GTSNPN and SVGIG (reference sequence).